The 28 T cell receptor beta chains below were found in one sample sequenced in a study of CD8 T cells in ankylosing spondylitis. Each CDR3 protein is one row after TCRdb ran MiXCR on the 5' RACE reads. The sample records a few hundred thousand distinct CDR3 sequences, 20% being singletons. The sample comprised blood, either unsorted or a sorted T cell fraction (not recorded which). The source is a male donor with ankylosing spondylitis or in good health (not recorded which).

The chain has TRBV5-6 and TRBJ1-5; 9 nucleotides agree with TRBD1. After removal of 5 bases from V and 5 bases from J, the junction contained 5 bases not matched to a gene. The CDR3 loop spans 14 amino acids. Germline V CDR1 and CDR2: SGHDT, YYEEEE. This chain's CDR3 is CASSSTGGHQPQHF. Written as DNA, the CDR3 is TGTGCCAGCAGTTCGACAGGGGGTCATCAGCCCCAGCATTTT.

This clonotype occurred a few times. The chain has TRBV7-2 and TRBJ2-7, with D hard to call. Trimming stripped 1 base from V and 2 bases from J, with 12 bases between. CDR3 length: 15 residues. The germline CDR1 and CDR2 sequences are SGHTA and FQGNSA. CDR3 in amino acids: CASSLGPGTTYEQYF. CDR3 nucleotide sequence: TGTGCCAGCAGCTTAGGGCCGGGCACGACCTACGAGCAGTACTTC.

The gene calls are TRBV12-3 or TRBV12-4 and TRBJ2-1; D possibly corresponds to TRBD2 (5 bases). This CDR3 is built from 15 residues. The V and J ends lost 3 bases and 0 bases respectively, with 9 bases between them. The CDR3, as DNA: TGTGCCAGCAGTTTCCCAGCGGCCTCCTACAATGAGCAGTTCTTC. It is translated as CASSFPAASYNEQFF.

The chain employs TRBV20-1 and TRBJ2-7; 8 bases align to TRBD1. This CDR3 region has 14 residues. The J segment lost 2 bases and the V segment lost 0 bases, leaving 3 bases of the junction unmatched. CDR1 and CDR2 from the germline V gene are DFQATT and SNEGSKA (reference sequence). The CDR3 protein is CSAREQGVTYEQYF. The DNA for the CDR3 is TGCAGTGCTAGAGAACAGGGGGTGACCTACGAGCAGTACTTC.

This clonotype has more than one count but fewer than ten. V is TRBV7-3 and J is TRBJ2-3; 8 nucleotides agree with TRBD2. Unmatched junction bases numbered 6, after V lost 3 bases and J lost 4 bases. The CDR3 has 15 residues. Germline V gene data show CDR1 as SGHTA and CDR2 as FQGTGA. This CDR3 is CASSFGGGTSDTQYF. In DNA, the CDR3 is TGTGCCAGCAGCTTCGGCGGGGGGACCTCAGATACGCAGTATTTT. The full variable domain, with the rest looked up from reference TRBV7-3 and TRBJ2-3, is GAGVSQTPSNKVTEKGKYVELRCDPISGHTALYWYRQSLGQGPEFLIYFQGTGAADDSGLPNDRFFAVRPEGSVSTLKIQRTERGDSAVYLCASSFGGGTSDTQYFGPGTRLTVL.

The chain employs TRBV10-3 and TRBJ1-2, with D possibly being TRBD1 (5 bases). Trimming pared 2 bases from V and 2 bases from J, leaving 12 bases between. The CDR3 runs to 15 residues. Germline V gene data show CDR1 as ENHRY and CDR2 as SYGVKD. The CDR3 bases are TGTGCCATCAGTGAGATCGGAGGGGAGAACTATGGCTACACCTTC. It translates to CAISEIGGENYGYTF.

Many counts were recorded for this clonotype. In nucleotides, the CDR3 is TGCAGCGTCGAGGGTCCCGGCAGTACTGAAGCTTTCTTT. This codes for CSVEGPGSTEAFF. The V gene is TRBV29-1, the J gene TRBJ1-1; D gene unclear. This CDR3 has 13 amino acids. CDR1 SQVTM and CDR2 ANQGSEA come from the germline V gene. V lost 6 bases, J lost 5 bases, and 16 bases lay in between.

Of note for this clonotype: A junction end diverges from the germline sequence, so it may reflect a read error. The chain combines TRBV5-6 with TRBJ2-7; D ambiguous. Germline values: CDR1 SGHDT, CDR2 YYEEEE. This CDR3 comprises 15 residues. CDR3 loop: CARSLGRPDFYEQYF. The CDR3 DNA follows: TGTGCCAGGAGCTTGGGCAGGCCGGATTTCTACGAGCAGTACTTC.

This clonotype turned up a few times. The V and J genes are TRBV7-9 and TRBJ2-5; tentative D call: TRBD2 (5 bases). CDR3 length: 13 amino acids. V was cut by 5 bases and J by 3 bases, with 10 bases left in between. Per the germline V gene, CDR1 is SEHNR and CDR2 is FQNEAQ (reference sequence). The CDR3 reads CASSPLAEETQYF. The CDR3 region has the DNA TGTGCCAGCAGCCCCCTAGCTGAAGAGACCCAGTACTTC.

V usage is TRBV4-1 and J usage is TRBJ2-7; tentatively, D is TRBD1 or TRBD2 (7 bases each). From germline, CDR1 is MGHRA and CDR2 YSYEKL. Trimming removed 2 bases at V and 4 bases at J, with 12 bases between. This CDR3 has 14 residues. In DNA, the CDR3 is TGCGCCAGCAGCCAAAGACAGGGAGGGTACGAGCAGTACTTC. As protein: CASSQRQGGYEQYF.

Only a few counts were recorded for this clonotype. This rearrangement joins TRBV12-3 or TRBV12-4 to TRBJ2-5, with D possibly being TRBD1 (5 bases). With 7 bases removed from V and 5 bases from J, the gap between germline ends came to 17 bases. CDR3 length equals 14 residues. The CDR3 region has the DNA TGTGCCAGCACCCGGCGGCAGGGCCAGGAGACCCAGTACTTC. It is translated as CASTRRQGQETQYF.

The table lists this clonotype with a few counts. J is TRBJ2-2 and V is TRBV20-1; D is uncertain. CDR1 and CDR2 from the germline V gene are DFQATT and SNEGSKA (reference sequence). The CDR3 contains 13 residues. V was pared by 5 bases and J by 0 bases, with 7 bases between. The CDR3 is CSALLANTGELFF. CDR3 in DNA: TGCAGTGCTTTGTTAGCGAACACCGGGGAGCTGTTTTTT.

This clonotype was counted between two and nine times. The V and J genes are TRBV29-1 and TRBJ2-1; maybe TRBD1 (5 bases). Germline CDR1 SQVTM, CDR2 ANQGSEA. The CDR3 has 13 amino acids. V dropped 6 bases and J dropped 6 bases, with 15 bases sitting between them. The CDR3 reads CSVLWWGTNEQFF. The CDR3 DNA follows: TGCAGCGTCTTATGGTGGGGCACCAATGAGCAGTTCTTC.

V is TRBV23-1 and J is TRBJ2-7, with 7 bases that match TRBD1. TRBV23-1 counts as an open reading frame of uncertain function. The V gene end was trimmed by 3 bases and the J gene end by 2 bases; junction bases not matched to a gene: 7. CDR3 length: 15 residues. CDR3 DNA: TGCGCCAGCAGTCAGGGAAGGGACAGCCCCTACGAGCAGTACTTC. Encoded protein: CASSQGRDSPYEQYF.

The CDR3 spells CAWSPDGETQYF. Here the CDR3 DNA reads TGTGCCTGGAGTCCCGACGGAGAGACCCAGTACTTC. The chain employs TRBV30 and TRBJ2-5; D remains ambiguous. V was pared by 2 bases and J by 4 bases, with 8 bases between. This CDR3 comprises 12 residues. Per the germline V gene, CDR1 is GTSNPN and CDR2 is SVGIG (reference sequence).

V usage is TRBV29-1 and J usage is TRBJ1-1; D remains unclear. Trimming cost V 4 bases and J 3 bases, with 6 bases left between them. The CDR3 loop spans 11 amino acids. Germline CDR1 is SQVTM and CDR2 is ANQGSEA. The CDR3 loop is CSVVEYTEAFF. The CDR3 coding sequence is TGCAGCGTTGTTGAGTACACTGAAGCTTTCTTT.

The chain is built from TRBV29-1 and TRBJ2-1; 8 bases line up with TRBD1. CDR3 size: 15 residues. After removal of 7 bases from V and 0 bases from J, the junction contained 8 bases not matched to a gene. CDR1 and CDR2 from the germline V gene are SQVTM and ANQGSEA. The DNA for the CDR3 is TGCAGCGGGAGGGACAGGTCGAGCTCCTACAATGAGCAGTTCTTC. Translating it yields CSGRDRSSSYNEQFF.

A few counts support this clonotype. V is TRBV12-3 or TRBV12-4 and J is TRBJ2-2; 12 bases fit TRBD2. The CDR3 has 15 amino acids. V was clipped by 5 bases and J by 7 bases; unmatched bases: 5. This chain's CDR3 is CASSTSGGPGGELFF. The CDR3 nucleotides are TGTGCCAGCAGTACTAGCGGGGGGCCCGGCGGGGAGCTGTTTTTT.

This clonotype has a handful of counts. The V gene is TRBV7-9, the J gene TRBJ1-4; D gene ambiguous. V was clipped by 5 bases and J by 3 bases, with 10 bases between them. Germline V lookup: CDR1 SEHNR, CDR2 FQNEAQ (reference sequence). The CDR3 is 14 residues long. The CDR3 loop is CASSPTFSNEKLFF. CDR3 coding DNA: TGTGCCAGCAGCCCTACCTTTTCTAATGAAAAACTGTTTTTT.

Comment on this clonotype: This may stem from a read error, because a much larger clone lies one nucleotide away. This chain connects TRBV12-3 or TRBV12-4 to TRBJ2-7; 7 bases align to TRBD1. The trim removed 3 bases at V and 2 bases at J, leaving 1 base unmatched. The CDR3 length is 13 residues. In nucleotides, the CDR3 is TGTGCCAGCAGTTTTGGACAGGCCTACGAGCAGTACTTC. Residues: CASSFGQAYEQYF.

This clonotype has at least ten counts. V gene TRBV12-3 or TRBV12-4 combines with J gene TRBJ2-1; no firm D call. This CDR3 contains 13 residues. Trimming pared 4 bases from V and 2 bases from J, leaving 6 bases between. CDR3 sequence reads: CASSSRPYNEQFF. CDR3 nucleotide sequence: TGTGCCAGCAGTTCCCGGCCCTACAATGAGCAGTTCTTC.

This clonotype was seen a handful of times. The chain recombines TRBV2 with TRBJ2-1; 8 nucleotides line up with TRBD2. The CDR3 contains 15 residues. Germline V gene lookup returns CDR1 SNHLY and CDR2 FYNNEI. Trimming took 4 bases from V and 3 from J; bases not matched to a gene: 5. This CDR3 reads CASSAFAGGYNEQFF. DNA of the CDR3: TGTGCCAGCAGTGCTTTTGCGGGGGGCTACAATGAGCAGTTCTTC.

This clonotype has just a few counts. The chain has TRBV4-1 and TRBJ2-7; a weak D match, TRBD1 (6 bases). The V gene lost 0 bases and the J gene lost 0 bases, with 9 bases spanning the gap. The CDR3 has 15 amino acids. Germline V lookup: CDR1 MGHRA, CDR2 YSYEKL. Written as DNA, the CDR3 is TGCGCCAGCAGCCAAGATAGGGGGTTCTCCTACGAGCAGTACTTC. As protein: CASSQDRGFSYEQYF.

This clonotype was detected only a few times. J is TRBJ2-5 and V is TRBV6-1; D remains ambiguous. The CDR3 is 12 amino acids. Deletions cut 10 bases from V and 9 bases from J, with 18 bases between. Germline CDR1 is MNHNS and CDR2 is SASEGT. The CDR3 nucleotides read TGTGCCACCTCGGACGAGAGGAATGCCCAGTACTTC. As protein: CATSDERNAQYF.

The chain is built from TRBV7-6 and TRBJ2-5, with D uncertain. The V end was cut by 1 base, the J end by 2 bases, with 8 bases between. Germline lookup yields CDR1 SGHVS and CDR2 FNYEAQ. The CDR3 is made up of 14 amino acids. In DNA form, the CDR3 reads TGTGCCAGCAGCTTAGAAACAGAACAAGAGACCCAGTACTTC. Protein product: CASSLETEQETQYF.

This clonotype was seen only a few times. The rearrangement uses TRBV6-5 and TRBJ2-3; TRBD1 might be the D (7 bases). This CDR3 has 18 residues. V lost 1 base to trimming and J lost 0 bases, with 17 bases between them. Looked up from germline, CDR1 is MNHEY and CDR2 is SVGAGI. CDR3 amino acids: CASSYFVPRDRSTDTQYF. CDR3 nucleotides: TGTGCCAGCAGTTACTTCGTCCCGCGGGACAGAAGCACAGATACGCAGTATTTT.

In its sample, this clonotype was seen a few times. V is TRBV6-1 and J is TRBJ1-5; the match to TRBD1 covers 9 bases. Germline trimming cut 4 bases from V and 0 bases from J; bases unmatched to any gene: 4. Germline V gene data show CDR1 as MNHNS and CDR2 as SASEGT. This CDR3 comprises 16 residues. The CDR3 loop is CASSAPGQGSNQPQHF. The CDR3 bases are TGTGCCAGCAGTGCCCCGGGACAGGGTAGCAATCAGCCCCAGCATTTT.

The gene calls are TRBV5-6 and TRBJ2-5; a weak D match, TRBD2 (6 bases). V was shortened by 0 bases and J by 12 bases, with 18 bases between the two germline ends. The CDR3 extends over 14 amino acids. Germline CDR1 SGHDT, CDR2 YYEEEE. For the CDR3, the DNA is TGTGCCAGCAGCTTGGCCAATGGAGGGTCCGGGGAGTACTTC. Protein: CASSLANGGSGEYF. Looking up the rest from reference TRBV5-6 and TRBJ2-5 gives the full variable domain: DAGVTQSPTHLIKTRGQQVTLRCSPKSGHDTVSWYQQALGQGPQFIFQYYEEEERQRGNFPDRFSGHQFPNYSSELNVNALLLGDSALYLCASSLANGGSGEYFGPGTRLLVL.